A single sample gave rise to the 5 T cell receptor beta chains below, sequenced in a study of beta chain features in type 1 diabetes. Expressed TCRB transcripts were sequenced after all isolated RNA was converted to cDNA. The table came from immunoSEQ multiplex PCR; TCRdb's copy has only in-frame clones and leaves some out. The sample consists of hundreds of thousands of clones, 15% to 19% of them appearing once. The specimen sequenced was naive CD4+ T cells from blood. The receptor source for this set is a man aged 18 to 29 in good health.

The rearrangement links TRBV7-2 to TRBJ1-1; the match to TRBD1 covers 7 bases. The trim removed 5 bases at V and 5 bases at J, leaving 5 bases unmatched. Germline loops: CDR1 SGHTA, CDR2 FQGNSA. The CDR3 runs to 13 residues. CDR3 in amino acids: CASSLSTGTEAFF. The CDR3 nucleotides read TGTGCCAGCAGCCTATCGACAGGGACTGAAGCTTTCTTT.

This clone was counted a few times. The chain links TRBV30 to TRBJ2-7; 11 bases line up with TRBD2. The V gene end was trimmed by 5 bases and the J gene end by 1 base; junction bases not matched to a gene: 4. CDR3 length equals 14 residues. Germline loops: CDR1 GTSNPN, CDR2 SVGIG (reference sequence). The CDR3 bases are TGTGCCTGGGACACTAGCGGGGGATCCTACGAGCAGTACTTC. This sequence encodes CAWDTSGGSYEQYF.

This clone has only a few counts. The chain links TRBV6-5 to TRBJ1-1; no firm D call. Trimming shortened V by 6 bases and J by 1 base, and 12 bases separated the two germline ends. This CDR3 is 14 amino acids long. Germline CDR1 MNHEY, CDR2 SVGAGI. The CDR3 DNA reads TGTGCCAGCAGCCCGGGCCCTAAGAACACTGAAGCTTTCTTT. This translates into CASSPGPKNTEAFF.

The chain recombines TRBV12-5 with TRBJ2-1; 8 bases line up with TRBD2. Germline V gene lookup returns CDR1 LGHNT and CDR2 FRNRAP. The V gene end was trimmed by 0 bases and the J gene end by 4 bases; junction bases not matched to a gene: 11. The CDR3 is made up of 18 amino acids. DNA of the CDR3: TGTGCTAGTGGTTTGGTACTAGGCGGGGGGACATCATACAATGAGCAGTTCTTC. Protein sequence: CASGLVLGGGTSYNEQFF.

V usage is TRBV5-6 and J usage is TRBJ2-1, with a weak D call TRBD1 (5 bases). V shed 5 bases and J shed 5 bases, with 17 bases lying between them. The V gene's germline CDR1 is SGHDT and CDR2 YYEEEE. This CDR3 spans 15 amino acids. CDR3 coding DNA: TGTGCCAGCAGTTTTCGACAGTTGAAAAACAATGAGCAGTTCTTC. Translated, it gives CASSFRQLKNNEQFF.